The T cell receptor beta chain described here comes from a study of T cell changes during pregnancy in multiple sclerosis. After removal of 0 bases from V and 3 bases from J, the junction contained 9 bases not matched to a gene. Germline V lookup: CDR1 LGHNA, CDR2 YSLEER. The CDR3 spans 17 residues. Profiling relied on immunoSEQ multiplex PCR, and the TCRdb table lists in-frame clones only, not all of them. The top ten hold 0.25% to 0.4% of the sample, which has 40,000 to 60,000 clones, approximately 93% seen once. This rearrangement joins TRBV4-3 to TRBJ2-5; 8 nucleotides align to TRBD2. Sequences were derived from CD4+ T cells from peripheral blood mononuclear cells, sampled in the third trimester of pregnancy. The source of this sequence is a female donor with multiple sclerosis, enrolled in a pregnancy study. Written as DNA, the CDR3 is TGCGCCAGCAGCCAAGATTCCCGGGGAGCGGGGGAAGAGACCCAGTACTTC. Translating gives CASSQDSRGAGEETQYF.